The 9 T cell receptor beta chains in this list originate from one sample, sequenced in a study of early T cells in non-severe SARS-CoV-2 infection. TCRdb redid the calling of the 5' RACE reads with MiXCR, one entry per CDR3 protein. Of about 63,000 distinct CDR3 sequences listed, about an eighth are singletons. Sequencing input: whole blood. The receptors originated from an adult who was a healthcare worker with PCR-confirmed SARS-CoV-2 infection or an uninfected control (not recorded which).

This clonotype was found a few times. This chain connects TRBV14 to TRBJ2-7; D is tentatively TRBD1 or TRBD2 (6 bases each). This CDR3 region has 14 residues. Trimming left V 5 bases short and J 2 bases short, with 13 bases between. Germline values: CDR1 SGHDN, CDR2 FVKESK. The CDR3 reads CASSKVGGAYEQYF. DNA of the CDR3: TGTGCCAGCAGCAAGGTCGGGGGCGCCTACGAGCAGTACTTC. The whole variable domain, remainder taken from reference TRBV14 and TRBJ2-7, is EAGVTQFPSHSVIEKGQTVTLRCDPISGHDNLYWYRRVMGKEIKFLLHFVKESKQDESGMPNNRFLAERTGGTYSTLKVQPAELEDSGVYFCASSKVGGAYEQYFGPGTRLTVT.

This clonotype was seen ten or more times. The V call is TRBV7-9, the J call TRBJ1-2; D not resolved. Germline V CDR1 and CDR2: SEHNR, FQNEAQ (reference sequence). The CDR3 loop spans 13 amino acids. Trimming removed 4 bases at V and 6 bases at J, with 12 bases between. CDR3 coding DNA: TGTGCCAGCAGCTCCCCGGAGGATCATGGCTACACCTTC. This gives the protein CASSSPEDHGYTF.

The table lists this clonotype with many counts. The chain uses TRBV20-1 and TRBJ2-5; TRBD1 or TRBD2 may be the D gene (7 bases each). Per the germline V gene, CDR1 is DFQATT and CDR2 is SNEGSKA (reference sequence). This CDR3 has 15 residues. This CDR3 reads CSFQGGENLEETQYF. CDR3 nucleotide sequence: TGCAGCTTCCAGGGGGGGGAAAATCTTGAAGAGACCCAGTACTTC.

The J gene is TRBJ2-3, the V gene TRBV10-3; 7 bases match TRBD1. The germline V gene encodes CDR1 ENHRY and CDR2 SYGVKD. This CDR3 has 13 amino acids. J gave up 3 bases and V 11 bases, and 8 bases lay outside the gene matches. CDR3 sequence reads: CALPGQRTDTQYF. CDR3 DNA: TGTGCCTTGCCGGGACAGAGGACAGATACGCAGTATTTT.

This clonotype was counted a few times. This chain links TRBV6-2 or TRBV6-3 with TRBJ2-1, with 11 bases matching TRBD1. Losses at the gene ends were 5 bases for V and 8 bases for J; bases not matched to a gene: 14. Germline-derived CDR1 and CDR2 are MNHEY and SVGEGT. CDR3 length: 17 amino acids. The CDR3 region is CASSDSGTGGFWHEQFF. CDR3 coding DNA: TGTGCCAGCAGTGATAGCGGGACAGGGGGTTTTTGGCATGAGCAGTTCTTC.

A few counts support this clonotype. V gene TRBV7-9 combines with J gene TRBJ2-7; D gene uncertain. V dropped 2 bases and J dropped 0 bases, with 5 bases sitting between them. CDR1 is SEHNR, CDR2 FQNEAQ, per germline (reference sequence). The CDR3 runs 13 residues. The CDR3 here is CASSLTPSYEQYF. As DNA, the CDR3 is TGTGCCAGCAGCTTAACCCCCTCCTACGAGCAGTACTTC.

This clonotype was picked up many times. The V call is TRBV7-9, the J call TRBJ2-7, with 8 bases fitting TRBD1. This CDR3 region has 15 residues. The germline V gene has CDR1 SEHNR and CDR2 FQNEAQ (reference sequence). V shed 9 bases and J 1 base; nucleotides not matched to a gene: 11. The DNA for the CDR3 is TGTGCCAGTACAGATCCCGGGACAGGTTCCTACGAGCAGTACTTC. This encodes CASTDPGTGSYEQYF. The variable domain in full, completed from reference TRBV7-9 and TRBJ2-7, reads DTGVSQNPRHKITKRGQNVTFRCDPISEHNRLYWYRQTLGQGPEFLTYFQNEAQLEKSRLLSDRFSAERPKGSFSTLEIQRTEQGDSAMYLCASTDPGTGSYEQYFGPGTRLTVT.

The table lists this clonotype with many counts. V is TRBV18 and J is TRBJ2-5; the D is unclear. This CDR3 is 14 amino acids long. The V gene's germline CDR1 is KGHSH and CDR2 LQKENI. Trimming cost V 1 base and J 0 bases, with 6 bases left between them. CDR3 protein: CASSPLGDQETQYF. DNA of the CDR3: TGTGCCAGCTCACCACTTGGGGACCAAGAGACCCAGTACTTC.

The V gene is TRBV21-1, the J gene TRBJ2-5; the table gives TRBD1 as D, unverified against the DNA. TRBV21-1 is given as a pseudogene. This CDR3 contains 15 residues. CDR3 loop: CASSNDQGQEETQYF. CDR3 in DNA: TGTGCCAGCAGCAATGATCAGGGGCAAGAAGAGACCCAGTACTTC.